This TCR beta chain stems from a study of T cell responses to AZD1222 COVID-19 vaccine. Germline lookup yields CDR1 LGHDT and CDR2 YNNKEL (reference sequence). The CDR3 length is 19 residues. Trimming cost V 1 base and J 4 bases; bases outside gene matches: 14. Assay: immunoSEQ multiplex PCR; the TCRdb copy retains only in-frame clones and omits some. The table records some 18,000 clones, roughly 76% of them present only once. Pooled in the analysis were second doses at about 4 or about 12 weeks. The chain has TRBV3-1 (or the pseudogene TRBV3-2) and TRBJ2-2; 8 bases align to TRBD1. The specimen was peripheral blood, collected 28 days after the second AZD1222 dose. This TCR was recovered from an adult who received the AZD1222 COVID-19 vaccine. The CDR3 spells CASSQGHIGRGPSTGELFF. The CDR3, as DNA: TGTGCCAGCAGCCAAGGTCATATAGGCAGGGGGCCGAGCACCGGGGAGCTGTTTTTT.